These 29 T cell receptor beta chains share one sample of origin, sequenced in a study of T cell responses to AZD1222 COVID-19 vaccine. Measured with immunoSEQ multiplex PCR; TCRdb has only the in-frame clones, and not every one. This sample yields 130,000 to 150,000 clones, of which roughly 89% are seen a single time; 4% to 6% belongs to the top ten. Source: peripheral blood, taken on day 0 of AZD1222 vaccination. The receptors here all came from an adult in good health.

The chain combines TRBV12-3 or TRBV12-4 with TRBJ2-7, with D uncertain. Trimming left V 4 bases short and J 2 bases short, with 6 bases between. CDR3 length: 12 residues. The CDR3 loop is CASSYSAYEQYF. CDR3 bases: TGTGCCAGCAGTTACTCCGCCTACGAGCAGTACTTC.

The gene calls are TRBV5-8 and TRBJ2-5; D is ambiguous. The V and J ends lost 0 bases and 1 base respectively, with 16 bases between them. The CDR3 runs to 17 residues. Germline CDR1 is SGHTS and CDR2 is YDEGEE. The CDR3 nucleotides read TGTGCCAGCAGCTTGGGGGTAGTGGCCGGTTCCCAAGAGACCCAGTACTTC. Encoded protein: CASSLGVVAGSQETQYF. Drawing the rest from reference TRBV5-8 and TRBJ2-5, the complete variable domain is EAGVTQSPTHLIKTRGQQATLRCSPISGHTSVYWYQQALGLGLQFLLWYDEGEERNRGNFPPRFSGRQFPNYSSELNVNALELEDSALYLCASSLGVVAGSQETQYFGPGTRLLVL.

The V gene is TRBV27, the J gene TRBJ2-7; 7 bases align to TRBD2. Germline V lookup: CDR1 MNHEY, CDR2 SMNVEV (reference sequence). The length of the CDR3 is 15 residues. V was clipped by 5 bases and J by 2 bases; unmatched bases: 9. The CDR3 protein is CASSPLAGETYEQYF. DNA for the CDR3: TGTGCCAGCAGTCCCTTGGCGGGAGAAACCTACGAGCAGTACTTC.

The gene calls are TRBV7-9 and TRBJ2-7; D gene unclear. The germline gives CDR1 SEHNR, CDR2 FQNEAQ (reference sequence). The CDR3 is made up of 13 amino acids. Trimming took off 4 bases at V and 6 bases at J, with 13 bases between the two ends. CDR3 nucleotide sequence: TGTGCCAGCAGCTCGCCCTACAGAGCCGAGCAGTACTTC. Amino acid sequence: CASSSPYRAEQYF.

CDR3 DNA sequence: TGCGCCAGCAGCCCACGGGGTGTAGGTGACTATAATTCACCCCTCCACTTT. This codes for CASSPRGVGDYNSPLHF. The J gene is TRBJ1-6, the V gene TRBV4-3; D gene ambiguous. Germline values: CDR1 LGHNA, CDR2 YSLEER. V was trimmed by 4 bases and J by 3 bases, leaving 16 bases between them. The CDR3 is 17 residues long.

J is TRBJ2-4 and V is TRBV4-3, with D tentatively TRBD2 (5 bases). The CDR3 runs 16 residues. V gave up 2 bases and J gave up 4 bases, with 15 bases separating them. Germline CDR1 is LGHNA and CDR2 is YSLEER. CDR3: CASSQFGGPLKNIQYF. The DNA of the CDR3 is TGCGCCAGCAGCCAATTCGGAGGTCCTCTTAAAAACATTCAGTACTTC.

The chain combines TRBV4-3 with TRBJ2-3; TRBD2 matches 10 bases. Germline trimming cut 3 bases from V and 1 base from J; bases unmatched to any gene: 4. This CDR3 is 16 amino acids long. Germline CDR1 LGHNA, CDR2 YSLEER. CDR3 nucleotide sequence: TGCGCCAGCAGCCAGAGCGGGGGGGCTGGCACAGATACGCAGTATTTT. Protein product: CASSQSGGAGTDTQYF.

The V call is TRBV5-1, the J call TRBJ1-5; D unclear. The CDR3 is 13 amino acids. V lost 7 bases and J lost 5, with 13 bases in between. CDR1 and CDR2 (germline): SGHRS, YFSETQ. The CDR3 protein is CASREEEDQPQHF. The CDR3 DNA reads as TGCGCCAGCCGAGAGGAGGAGGATCAGCCCCAGCATTTT.

The chain joins TRBV15 to TRBJ2-2, with a possible D match to TRBD2 (5 bases). V lost 2 bases and J 4 bases, leaving 11 bases between the germline ends. CDR1 is LNHNV, CDR2 YYDKDF, per germline (reference sequence). The CDR3 is 15 residues long. DNA for the CDR3: TGTGCCACCAGCAGATTCCGGGGTGGCACCGGGGAGCTGTTTTTT. Protein: CATSRFRGGTGELFF.

The chain uses TRBV12-3 or TRBV12-4 and TRBJ1-1; weak D call: TRBD1 (6 bases). CDR3 length: 13 amino acids. Trimming shortened V by 3 bases and J by 8 bases, and 13 bases separated the two germline ends. The CDR3 protein is CASSFGGQGEAFF. CDR3 DNA: TGTGCCAGCAGTTTCGGGGGGCAGGGAGAAGCTTTCTTT.

The chain has TRBV4-3 and TRBJ1-4; 8 nucleotides agree with TRBD1. Germline assignment: CDR1 LGHNA and CDR2 YSLEER. V lost 0 bases and J lost 7; bases outside the gene matches: 7. The CDR3 sequence is 16 residues long. This chain's CDR3 is CASSQDLAGGREKLFF. In DNA form, the CDR3 reads TGCGCCAGCAGCCAAGATTTGGCAGGGGGCCGTGAAAAACTGTTTTTT.

The CDR3 nucleotides are TGTGCCAGCAGTCCGAGGACCCGATACGGGACCCAGTACTTC. It translates to CASSPRTRYGTQYF. The V and J genes are TRBV6-5 and TRBJ2-5; D is ambiguous. The CDR3 extends over 14 amino acids. The V gene lost 5 bases and the J gene lost 7 bases, with 17 bases spanning the gap. CDR1 MNHEY and CDR2 SVGAGI come from the germline V gene.

The chain couples TRBV7-8 to TRBJ2-7; TRBD1 agrees at 8 bases. With 5 bases clipped from V and 4 bases from J, the junction kept 4 bases outside the gene matches. Germline CDR1 SGHVS, CDR2 FQNEAQ. The CDR3 runs 13 residues. This CDR3 is CASSRDRQYEQYF. CDR3 sequence (DNA): TGTGCCAGCAGCCGGGACAGGCAATACGAGCAGTACTTC.

The chain has TRBV19 and TRBJ2-2, with TRBD1 identical over 8 bases. CDR1 and CDR2 (germline): LNHDA, SQIVND (reference sequence). The CDR3 totals 14 residues. The J segment lost 7 bases and the V segment lost 8 bases, leaving 9 bases of the junction unmatched. In nucleotides, the CDR3 is TGTGCCAGTCAGAACAGGGGGACTTACGGGGAGCTGTTTTTT. It encodes CASQNRGTYGELFF.

On this clone itself: The DNA is omitted, as the CDR3 cannot be located on it reliably, and the CDR3 follows TCRdb's listing. The J gene is TRBJ1-2, the V gene TRBV19; the table's D gene call, TRBD1, was not cross checked with the DNA. The CDR3 spans 14 residues, counting both ends. Looked up from germline, CDR1 is LNHDA and CDR2 is SQIVND (reference sequence). CDR3 protein: CASNSGQGLYGYTF.

This chain links TRBV28 with TRBJ1-1, with D unclear. The CDR3 extends over 16 amino acids. Germline-derived CDR1 and CDR2 are MDHEN and SYDVKM. Between the trimmed V and J ends, which lost 6 bases and 1 base, there was a span of 18 bases. CDR3 sequence: CASSLPQAIPNTEAFF. CDR3 nucleotide sequence: TGTGCCAGCAGCCTACCTCAGGCCATCCCGAACACTGAAGCTTTCTTT.

Only one count was recorded for this clone. This chain connects TRBV29-1 to TRBJ2-6; 8 bases fit TRBD1. CDR1 and CDR2 (germline): SQVTM, ANQGSEA. This CDR3 comprises 16 residues. Trimming cost V 4 bases and J 4 bases; bases outside gene matches: 9. The DNA of the CDR3 is TGCAGCGTTGTCGCAGGGGGCGCGAGGGGGGCCAACGTCCTGACTTTC. This sequence encodes CSVVAGGARGANVLTF.

The rearrangement links TRBV7-2 to TRBJ2-1; the match to TRBD1 covers 8 bases. CDR1 and CDR2 (germline): SGHTA, FQGNSA. This CDR3 comprises 15 residues. J lost 3 bases, V lost 3 bases, and 4 bases had no gene match. As DNA, the CDR3 is TGTGCCAGCAGCTTGTCCGGGACAGGCTACAATGAGCAGTTCTTC. It translates to CASSLSGTGYNEQFF.

Only one count was recorded for this clone. The chain links TRBV15 to TRBJ1-5, with D possibly being TRBD1 (6 bases). Trimming cost V 11 bases and J 1 base, with 18 bases left between them. This CDR3 has 15 amino acids. The V gene's germline CDR1 is LNHNV and CDR2 YYDKDF (reference sequence). CDR3 nucleotide sequence: TGTGCCGCGAGCCGGGACATCGGGAGCAATCAGCCCCAGCATTTT. Translated, it gives CAASRDIGSNQPQHF.

This clone was seen only once. CDR3 in DNA: TGTGCCAGTAAACTTAGCGGGAGGGCCAAGGACGAGCAGTACTTC. This codes for CASKLSGRAKDEQYF. The chain is built from TRBV19 and TRBJ2-7, with TRBD2 matching over 11 bases. This CDR3 region has 15 residues. The V segment lost 7 bases and the J segment 5 bases; nucleotides outside the gene matches: 10. The germline gives CDR1 LNHDA, CDR2 SQIVND (reference sequence).

CDR3 nucleotide sequence: TGTGCCAGCAGCCCCACGGGACTGAGCAATGAGCAGTTCTTC. It specifies CASSPTGLSNEQFF. This chain uses TRBV9 with TRBJ2-1, with D tentatively TRBD2 (6 bases). V gave up 4 bases and J gave up 6 bases, with 14 bases separating them. CDR1 is SGDLS and CDR2 is YYNGEE in the germline V gene. The CDR3 has 14 amino acids.

The chain combines TRBV28 with TRBJ2-4; D not resolved. The CDR3 runs to 14 residues. Germline V gene data show CDR1 as MDHEN and CDR2 as SYDVKM. Trimming took 5 bases from V and 2 from J, leaving 10 bases between them. CDR3: CASSGIGTKNIQYF. The CDR3 region has the DNA TGTGCCAGCAGTGGTATAGGGACCAAAAACATTCAGTACTTC.

This rearrangement joins TRBV7-2 to TRBJ2-7, with 9 positions matching TRBD2. V trimming: 5 bases; J trimming: 6 bases; junction bases outside the gene matches: 11. The CDR3 spans 15 residues. The germline V gene encodes CDR1 SGHTA and CDR2 FQGNSA. The chain's CDR3 is CASSPLAGARGEQYF. DNA of the CDR3: TGTGCCAGCAGCCCCTTAGCGGGGGCGAGGGGCGAGCAGTACTTC.

The CDR3 DNA follows: TGCAGTGCTAGTGGGGGACCTCCTCGGGGTGAGCAGTTCTTC. It is translated as CSASGGPPRGEQFF. This chain uses TRBV20-1 with TRBJ2-1; D might be TRBD1 or TRBD2, each matching 5 bases. Germline V lookup: CDR1 DFQATT, CDR2 SNEGSKA (reference sequence). The CDR3 runs to 14 residues. V lost 3 bases and J lost 9, with 18 bases in between.

The CDR3 is CASSQNRGRTGELFF. In DNA form, the CDR3 reads TGTGCCAGCAGCCAAAACAGGGGGAGGACCGGGGAGCTGTTTTTT. This chain uses TRBV3-1 (or the pseudogene TRBV3-2) with TRBJ2-2; TRBD1 matches 8 bases. The CDR3 sequence is 15 residues long. J lost 5 bases, V lost 2 bases, and 4 bases had no gene match. In germline, CDR1 is LGHDT, CDR2 YNNKEL (reference sequence).

The J gene is TRBJ2-2, the V gene TRBV27, with a possible D match to TRBD2 (7 bases). CDR3 length: 15 amino acids. V dropped 6 bases and J dropped 5 bases, with 16 bases sitting between them. CDR1 MNHEY and CDR2 SMNVEV come from the germline V gene (reference sequence). The CDR3 nucleotides are TGTGCCAGCAGGCTGGGGGGAGGGGGGACCGGGGAGCTGTTTTTT. This encodes CASRLGGGGTGELFF.

V usage is TRBV6-4 and J usage is TRBJ1-1, with TRBD1 as a possible D gene (5 bases). Trimming stripped 2 bases from V and 7 bases from J, with 11 bases between. The V gene's germline CDR1 is MRHNA and CDR2 SNTAGT. CDR3 length: 13 residues. The CDR3 coding sequence is TGTGCCAGCAGTGACCAATGGGGCAGTGAAGCTTTCTTT. Its translation: CASSDQWGSEAFF.

This clone appeared once. The V call is TRBV9, the J call TRBJ2-5, with D perhaps matching TRBD1 or TRBD2 (5 bases each). The germline CDR1 and CDR2 sequences are SGDLS and YYNGEE. The ends were cut back, 4 bases at V and 5 bases at J, with 12 bases in the middle. The CDR3 consists of 13 residues. The CDR3 sequence is CASSSRDGETQYF. The CDR3 DNA sequence: TGTGCCAGCAGCTCCAGGGACGGGGAGACCCAGTACTTC.

V gene TRBV7-9 combines with J gene TRBJ1-5; D is unresolved. CDR3 length: 14 amino acids. Germline CDR1 SEHNR, CDR2 FQNEAQ (reference sequence). The V and J ends lost 4 bases and 5 bases respectively, with 12 bases between them. This chain's CDR3 is CASSSDNRDQPQHF. The CDR3 DNA reads as TGTGCCAGCAGCTCCGACAACCGCGATCAGCCCCAGCATTTT.